The 27 T cell receptor beta chains listed next were all sequenced from one sample in a study of blood T cell repertoires in COVID-19. The table came from immunoSEQ multiplex PCR; TCRdb's copy has only in-frame clones and leaves some out. In the table there are some 150,000 clones, 85% of which are singletons. The sequenced material came from PBMCs or T cells enriched from blood (not recorded which). The source is a middle-aged woman who had recovered from COVID-19.

The chain carries TRBV19 and TRBJ1-2; TRBD1 matches 9 bases. The V gene's germline CDR1 is LNHDA and CDR2 SQIVND (reference sequence). CDR3 length: 15 amino acids. V lost 5 bases to trimming and J lost 4 bases; unmatched junction nucleotides: 8. The CDR3 spells CASSWGQGIGYGYTF. As DNA, the CDR3 is TGTGCCAGTAGTTGGGGACAGGGTATAGGCTATGGCTACACCTTC.

This clone was found a few times. This chain joins TRBV7-9 and TRBJ1-5; maybe TRBD1 (5 bases). Germline V gene sequence: CDR1 SEHNR, CDR2 FQNEAQ (reference sequence). This CDR3 region has 14 residues. V lost 6 bases, J lost 1 base, and 10 bases lay in between. Written as DNA, the CDR3 is TGTGCCAGCAGTCGGGGGGAGAGCAATCAGCCCCAGCATTTT. This sequence encodes CASSRGESNQPQHF.

The chain links TRBV5-5 to TRBJ2-1; 7 bases agree with TRBD2. Unmatched junction bases numbered 9, after V lost 0 bases and J lost 6 bases. CDR1 and CDR2 from the germline V gene are SGHKS and YYEKEE (reference sequence). The CDR3 is 16 amino acids. CDR3 sequence reads: CASSLGTTAGFNEQFF. For the CDR3, the DNA is TGTGCCAGCAGCTTGGGCACTACAGCGGGGTTCAATGAGCAGTTCTTC. Using reference TRBV5-5 and TRBJ2-1 for the parts outside the CDR3, the full variable domain is DAGVTQSPTHLIKTRGQQVTLRCSPISGHKSVSWYQQVLGQGPQFIFQYYEKEERGRGNFPDRFSARQFPNYSSELNVNALLLGDSALYLCASSLGTTAGFNEQFFGPGTRLTVL.

The chain links TRBV6-4 to TRBJ2-1; 7 bases agree with TRBD2. The CDR3 is made up of 15 amino acids. Germline loops: CDR1 MRHNA, CDR2 SNTAGT. J lost 0 bases, V lost 3 bases, and 2 bases had no gene match. CDR3 loop: CASSESSGSYNEQFF. The CDR3 DNA reads TGTGCCAGCAGTGAATCTAGCGGCTCCTACAATGAGCAGTTCTTC.

The chain carries TRBV7-8 and TRBJ1-3, with D possibly TRBD1 on 5 matching bases. The germline gives CDR1 SGHVS, CDR2 FQNEAQ. The V and J ends lost 5 bases and 1 base respectively, with 15 bases between them. This CDR3 has 16 amino acids. The CDR3, as DNA: TGTGCCAGCAGCCAGGGTGGGGCTCGGTCTGGAAACACCATATATTTT. Protein sequence: CASSQGGARSGNTIYF. The complete variable domain, with remaining parts taken from reference TRBV7-8 and TRBJ1-3, reads GAGVSQSPRYKVAKRGQDVALRCDPISGHVSLFWYQQALGQGPEFLTYFQNEAQLDKSGLPSDRFFAERPEGSVSTLKIQRTQQEDSAVYLCASSQGGARSGNTIYFGEGSWLTVV.

Details on this clone: At one end, the junction sequence differs from germline, possibly due to a read error. CDR3 in DNA: TGTGCCAGCCTATATAAGCCGTGGGACAGCGCTAAGGAAAAACTGTTTTTT. It encodes CASLYKPWDSAKEKLFF. This sequence joins TRBV2 and TRBJ1-4, with TRBD1 identical over 7 bases. The CDR3 has 17 residues. Germline CDR1 SNHLY, CDR2 FYNNEI.

The chain carries TRBV4-2 and TRBJ1-2; D is unclear. This CDR3 comprises 14 residues. V dropped 0 bases and J dropped 5 bases, with 10 bases sitting between them. Germline CDR1 reads LGHNA; CDR2 reads YNFKEQ. This CDR3 is CASSQDQSVYGYTF. CDR3 coding DNA: TGTGCCAGCAGCCAAGATCAATCGGTATATGGCTACACCTTC.

This rearrangement joins TRBV6-6 to TRBJ2-7, with 8 bases lining up with TRBD2. The CDR3 has 14 amino acids. Per the germline V gene, CDR1 is MNHNY and CDR2 is SVGAGI (reference sequence). V shed 10 bases and J 3 bases; nucleotides not matched to a gene: 11. The CDR3 DNA is TGTGCCACCGGGAGGGAATCCCCCCTCTACGAGCAGTACTTC. Residues: CATGRESPLYEQYF.

The J gene is TRBJ2-2, the V gene TRBV6-4, with no clear D. In germline, CDR1 is MRHNA, CDR2 SNTAGT. Trimming removed 2 bases at V and 7 bases at J, with 11 bases between. This CDR3 has 14 amino acids. Written as DNA, the CDR3 is TGTGCCAGCAGTGACGGAGAAGGTGGCGGGGAGCTGTTTTTT. This gives the protein CASSDGEGGGELFF.

This clone was counted a few times. The rearrangement joins TRBV20-1 to TRBJ1-1; TRBD1 might be the D (6 bases). Germline CDR1 and CDR2: DFQATT and SNEGSKA (reference sequence). The CDR3 is made up of 11 amino acids. The V end was cut by 3 bases, the J end by 8 bases, with 10 bases between. CDR3 amino acids: CSARTGPEAFF. The CDR3 bases are TGCAGTGCTAGGACAGGCCCAGAAGCTTTCTTT.

The chain employs TRBV11-3 and TRBJ2-1; TRBD2 agrees at 12 bases. The CDR3 consists of 14 residues. Germline V gene data show CDR1 as SGHNT and CDR2 as YENEEA. V was clipped by 5 bases and J by 7 bases; unmatched bases: 3. The CDR3, as DNA: TGTGCCAGCAGCCCGACTAGCGGGAGAAATGAGCAGTTCTTC. Protein: CASSPTSGRNEQFF.

CDR3 in amino acids: CASSLDGRTGPYEQYF. As DNA, the CDR3 is TGTGCCAGCAGCTTAGACGGTAGGACAGGACCCTACGAGCAGTACTTC. This chain uses TRBV11-1 with TRBJ2-7; TRBD1 matches at 7 bases. The junction had 8 bases not matched to a gene; V was cut back by 1 base and J by 2 bases. Germline V gene data show CDR1 as SGHAT and CDR2 as FQDESV (reference sequence). The length of the CDR3 is 16 residues.

This sequence joins TRBV3-1 (or the pseudogene TRBV3-2) and TRBJ2-7; D ambiguous. Germline loops: CDR1 LGHDT, CDR2 YNNKEL (reference sequence). This CDR3 comprises 14 residues. V was clipped by 3 bases and J by 6 bases, with 15 bases between them. The CDR3 coding sequence is TGTGCCAGCAGCCAGAGTGAGGCAGTAACCGAGCAGTACTTC. This translates into CASSQSEAVTEQYF.

This clone occurred a few times. The chain joins TRBV7-9 to TRBJ2-1, with 9 bases lining up with TRBD2. The CDR3 runs 16 residues. V was pared by 5 bases and J by 5 bases, with 10 bases of the junction left unmatched. The germline V gene encodes CDR1 SEHNR and CDR2 FQNEAQ (reference sequence). The CDR3 here is CASSPRLAGANNEQFF. CDR3 nucleotides: TGTGCCAGCAGCCCCCGATTAGCGGGAGCAAACAATGAGCAGTTCTTC.

This clone was recorded only once. The chain is built from TRBV3-1 (or the pseudogene TRBV3-2) and TRBJ1-3, with D hard to call. The CDR3 totals 15 residues. Germline V gives CDR1 LGHDT, CDR2 YNNKEL (reference sequence). Between the trimmed V and J ends, which lost 0 bases and 0 bases, there was a span of 6 bases. This CDR3 reads CASSQERISGNTIYF. In DNA, the CDR3 is TGTGCCAGCAGCCAAGAGAGGATCTCTGGAAACACCATATATTTT.

The genes are TRBV12-5 and TRBJ2-2, with D hard to call. Germline assignment: CDR1 LGHNT and CDR2 FRNRAP. The CDR3 totals 14 residues. Trimming pared 6 bases from V and 2 bases from J, leaving 10 bases between. The CDR3 DNA reads TGTGCTAGTGGCGAGAATGCTAACACCGGGGAGCTGTTTTTT. Its translation is CASGENANTGELFF.

This chain links TRBV10-3 with TRBJ1-1; 7 nucleotides agree with TRBD1. The CDR3 loop spans 11 amino acids. V trimming: 4 bases; J trimming: 10 bases; junction bases outside the gene matches: 3. CDR1 is ENHRY and CDR2 is SYGVKD in the germline V gene. DNA of the CDR3: TGTGCCATCAGTGGACAGGGTCTAGCTTTCTTT. Its protein is CAISGQGLAFF.

V usage is TRBV6-2 or TRBV6-3 and J usage is TRBJ1-4; TRBD1 aligns across 9 bases. V lost 6 bases and J lost 7; bases outside the gene matches: 12. This CDR3 is built from 16 residues. The germline V gene has CDR1 MNHEY and CDR2 SVGEGT. This CDR3 reads CASSPRTGEDGEKLFF. The CDR3 nucleotides read TGTGCCAGCAGCCCGAGGACAGGGGAGGATGGTGAAAAACTGTTTTTT.

The genes are TRBV10-2 and TRBJ1-1; D gene unclear. Germline CDR1 and CDR2: WSHSY and SAAADI. Trimming took off 3 bases at V and 5 bases at J, with 16 bases between the two ends. This CDR3 has 15 residues. The CDR3 region is CASSDSGWPGTEAFF. The DNA for the CDR3 is TGCGCCAGCAGTGATAGTGGTTGGCCAGGAACTGAAGCTTTCTTT.

The chain recombines TRBV3-1 (or the pseudogene TRBV3-2) with TRBJ1-2; 9 bases are shared with TRBD1. The CDR3 consists of 14 residues. Unmatched junction bases numbered 4, after V lost 4 bases and J lost 4 bases. Germline V gene sequence: CDR1 LGHDT, CDR2 YNNKEL (reference sequence). The CDR3 nucleotides are TGTGCCAGCAGCCCGGGACAGGGAGCCTATGGCTACACCTTC. It codes for CASSPGQGAYGYTF.

The chain couples TRBV19 to TRBJ1-4; 10 bases fit TRBD1. The germline gives CDR1 LNHDA, CDR2 SQIVND (reference sequence). Trimming removed 7 bases from V and 4 bases from J; junction bases left unmatched: 12. This CDR3 has 17 amino acids. The CDR3 nucleotides read TGTGCCAGTACCCCAAGGGAGACAGGGGGCCTTAATGAAAAACTGTTTTTT. It is translated as CASTPRETGGLNEKLFF.

The chain employs TRBV7-9 and TRBJ2-7; D unclear. Germline assignment: CDR1 SEHNR and CDR2 FQNEAQ (reference sequence). CDR3 length: 12 amino acids. V lost 6 bases to trimming and J lost 2 bases, with 8 bases between them. The CDR3, as DNA: TGTGCCAGCAGTCTCCACACCTACGAGCAGTACTTC. Residues: CASSLHTYEQYF.

V and J are TRBV9 and TRBJ1-5, with TRBD1 matching 11 bases. Losses at the gene ends were 4 bases for V and 6 bases for J; bases not matched to a gene: 3. Germline CDR1 SGDLS, CDR2 YYNGEE. CDR3 size: 14 residues. CDR3 in amino acids: CASSPGTGGQPQHF. The CDR3 nucleotides read TGTGCCAGCAGCCCGGGGACAGGGGGTCAGCCCCAGCATTTT.

The J gene is TRBJ2-5, the V gene TRBV15, with D possibly being TRBD1 (6 bases). The germline gives CDR1 LNHNV, CDR2 YYDKDF (reference sequence). Trimming took 7 bases from V and 2 from J, leaving 17 bases between them. This CDR3 has 15 residues. The CDR3 DNA sequence: TGTGCCACCACAACCCGGACAGACAGACAAGAGACCCAGTACTTC. Protein sequence: CATTTRTDRQETQYF.

This sequence joins TRBV28 and TRBJ2-7; D might be TRBD2 (6 bases). This CDR3 region has 15 residues. Trimming stripped 7 bases from V and 3 bases from J, with 19 bases between. In germline, CDR1 is MDHEN, CDR2 SYDVKM. The CDR3, as DNA: TGTGCCAGCACCACCCCCGCTGGAGGGTTCTACGAGCAGTACTTC. Its translation is CASTTPAGGFYEQYF.

This chain uses TRBV6-5 with TRBJ2-2; TRBD1 might be the D (6 bases). The CDR3 totals 12 residues. Germline CDR1 is MNHEY and CDR2 is SVGAGI. V lost 9 bases, J lost 5 bases, and 10 bases lay in between. The chain's CDR3 is CARYRETGELFF. The CDR3 bases are TGTGCCAGATACAGGGAAACCGGGGAGCTGTTTTTT.

This clone appeared a few times. Other DNA sequences in this specimen translate into the identical CDR3. This sequence joins TRBV6-5 and TRBJ1-5, with a weak D call TRBD1 (6 bases). The V gene's germline CDR1 is MNHEY and CDR2 SVGAGI. There are 14 residues in the CDR3. Trimming took 5 bases from V and 3 from J, leaving 11 bases between them. CDR3 residues: CASSPTGPNQPQHF. CDR3 nucleotides: TGTGCCAGCAGTCCGACAGGACCCAATCAGCCCCAGCATTTT.